This TCR beta chain was profiled in a study of cytomegalovirus exposure and HLA in healthy donors. Findings and caveats of the study: Cytomegalovirus association was listed for about 150 TCR beta chains.

With respect to this clone: Its target is not known.

PCR involved 60 Vbeta and 13 Jbeta primers. Sequencing used immunoSEQ multiplex PCR; TCRdb keeps in-frame clones, though not all of them. This table holds some 150,000 clones, approximately 74% found once. Trimming took off 0 bases at V and 8 bases at J, with 14 bases between the two ends. Per germline, CDR1 SGHKS and CDR2 YYEKEE (reference sequence). The CDR3 runs 14 residues. The receptor comes from a man aged 25-45 years in good health and CMV-seronegative. V usage is TRBV5-5 and J usage is TRBJ1-2; D unresolved. Sequencing input: PBMCs. The CDR3 here is CASSLAPRADGYTF. CDR3 bases: TGTGCCAGCAGCTTGGCGCCGAGGGCGGACGGCTACACCTTC.